These 28 T cell receptor beta chains share one sample of origin, sequenced in a study of T cells expressing NK-cell markers. Using the 5' RACE reads, TCRdb records one entry per CDR3 protein without DNA. This listing includes about 370,000 distinct CDR3 sequences. The sample was blood T cells: a sorted CD56 or NKG2C T cell subset, CD4+ or CD8+ T cells, or bulk PBMC T cells (not recorded which). These receptors originate from a woman between 45 and 60 years old in good health.

The chain carries TRBV11-3 and TRBJ1-1; the D call from TCRdb, TRBD1, cannot be confirmed without DNA. The CDR3 is 13 residues long. CDR1 SGHNT and CDR2 YENEEA come from the germline V gene. CDR3 sequence reads: CASSSQDGTEAFF.

The CDR3 here is CSVVAGAPQYF. V and J are TRBV29-1 and TRBJ2-5; TCRdb returns TRBD2, unconfirmable since there is no DNA. There are 11 residues in the CDR3. Germline V gene sequence: CDR1 SQVTM, CDR2 ANQGSEA.

The CDR3 here is CASSLTSGRAYGTDTQYF. This rearrangement joins TRBV5-1 to TRBJ2-3; TCRdb names TRBD2, which stays unverified in the absence of DNA. The CDR3 length is 18 residues. CDR1 SGHRS and CDR2 YFSETQ come from the germline V gene.

This rearrangement joins TRBV25-1 to TRBJ2-2; TCRdb's D call of TRBD1 is untestable without DNA. Germline V gene data show CDR1 as MGHDK and CDR2 as SYGVNS. This CDR3 region has 14 residues. CDR3 sequence: CASSGGPNTGELFF. Together with reference TRBV25-1 and TRBJ2-2, the CDR3 gives the full variable domain: EADIYQTPRYLVIGTGKKITLECSQTMGHDKMYWYQQDPGMELHLIHYSYGVNSTEKGDLSSESTVSRIRTEHFPLTLESARPSHTSQYLCASSGGPNTGELFFGEGSRLTVL.

The chain is built from TRBV5-1 and TRBJ2-2. CDR3 size: 12 residues. Per germline, CDR1 SGHRS and CDR2 YFSETQ. The chain's CDR3 is CASSFNTGELFF.

The chain recombines TRBV3-1 with TRBJ2-4; the D gene TCRdb calls, TRBD2, cannot be checked with no DNA. Germline V gives CDR1 LGHDT, CDR2 YNNKEL (reference sequence). The CDR3 is 16 residues long. The CDR3 is CASSQATGTRKNIQYF.

This chain connects TRBV29-1 to TRBJ2-3; TCRdb reports TRBD2, a call that lacks DNA to check it against. The CDR3 loop spans 17 amino acids. The V gene's germline CDR1 is SQVTM and CDR2 ANQGSEA. The CDR3: CSVQRSGPGLGSDTQYF.

The CDR3 protein is CASGDTEYEQYF. The J gene is TRBJ2-7, the V gene TRBV2; as DNA is missing, the TRBD1 call by TCRdb cannot be tested. Germline CDR1 is SNHLY and CDR2 is FYNNEI. This CDR3 region has 12 residues. Looking up the rest from reference TRBV2 and TRBJ2-7 gives the full variable domain: EPEVTQTPSHQVTQMGQEVILRCVPISNHLYFYWYRQILGQKVEFLVSFYNNEISEKSEIFDDQFSVERPDGSNFTLKIRSTKLEDSAMYFCASGDTEYEQYFGPGTRLTVT.

The chain couples TRBV18 to TRBJ2-1; checking the TCRdb D call of TRBD2 is not possible without DNA. Germline loops: CDR1 KGHSH, CDR2 LQKENI. The CDR3 runs to 14 residues. The CDR3 reads CASTSGRPNNEQFF.

The chain recombines TRBV10-3 with TRBJ1-1; lacking DNA, the TRBD1 call made by TCRdb goes unchecked. CDR1 and CDR2 from the germline V gene are ENHRY and SYGVKD. This CDR3 spans 13 amino acids. CDR3 sequence reads: CAISSGVNTEAFF.

V and J are TRBV5-1 and TRBJ1-1; TCRdb's assignment of TRBD1 cannot be checked, as there is no DNA. Germline V CDR1 and CDR2: SGHRS, YFSETQ. CDR3 length: 15 residues. The CDR3 reads CASSVANYQGTEAFF.

This chain links TRBV5-1 with TRBJ2-4. Germline assignment: CDR1 SGHRS and CDR2 YFSETQ. This CDR3 has 14 amino acids. CDR3 residues: CASSLLGAKNIQYF.

The rearrangement uses TRBV2 and TRBJ2-5. The CDR3 has 13 amino acids. Germline values: CDR1 SNHLY, CDR2 FYNNEI. CDR3 in amino acids: CASSETRIETQYF.

The chain is built from TRBV4-2 and TRBJ1-6. This CDR3 has 14 residues. In germline, CDR1 is LGHNA, CDR2 YNFKEQ. The CDR3 spells CASSQVGQQTPLHF.

The V gene is TRBV5-8, the J gene TRBJ2-1; the D gene TCRdb calls, TRBD2, cannot be checked with no DNA. Germline CDR1 and CDR2: SGHTS and YDEGEE. The CDR3 is made up of 14 amino acids. The chain's CDR3 is CASSLGGGWHEQFF.

The rearrangement uses TRBV20-1 and TRBJ2-7; the D gene TCRdb calls, TRBD1, cannot be checked with no DNA. The CDR3 totals 16 residues. Germline V gives CDR1 DFQATT, CDR2 SNEGSKA (reference sequence). The CDR3: CSARAVQGDLNNEQYF.

This sequence joins TRBV12-3 or TRBV12-4 and TRBJ1-1; no DNA is available, so the TRBD1 call from TCRdb remains unchecked. The CDR3 is 11 residues long. CDR3 sequence: CASTRTGVAFF.

The chain is built from TRBV10-3 and TRBJ1-1. CDR1 and CDR2 from the germline V gene are ENHRY and SYGVKD. The CDR3 is made up of 13 amino acids. CDR3 region: CAISEPTGSEAFF.

This chain joins TRBV24-1 and TRBJ1-1; TCRdb's D gene call, TRBD1, goes unchecked for lack of DNA. The CDR3 consists of 15 residues. Per germline, CDR1 KGHDR and CDR2 SFDVKD. The chain's CDR3 is CATSQDKGGGTEAFF.

The CDR3: CASSQGIQETQYF. The chain uses TRBV14 and TRBJ2-5. The CDR3 runs to 13 residues. The germline gives CDR1 SGHDN, CDR2 FVKESK.

The CDR3 reads CASNKGLAVYNEQFF. This chain connects TRBV6-6 to TRBJ2-1; with no DNA, the TCRdb D assignment of TRBD2 cannot be verified. CDR3 size: 15 residues. Germline V gene sequence: CDR1 MNHNY, CDR2 SVGAGI (reference sequence).

The genes are TRBV10-3 and TRBJ2-1; TCRdb outputs TRBD2, but without DNA this stays unchecked. This CDR3 has 16 residues. The germline V gene has CDR1 ENHRY and CDR2 SYGVKD. CDR3: CAISDKLAGGGNEQFF.

V usage is TRBV2 and J usage is TRBJ2-7; TCRdb's D gene call, TRBD2, goes unchecked for lack of DNA. The CDR3 runs 12 residues. Germline CDR1 is SNHLY and CDR2 is FYNNEI. The CDR3 is CAGLTGPYEQYF.

The V and J genes are TRBV28 and TRBJ1-2; with no DNA, the TCRdb D assignment of TRBD1 cannot be verified. This CDR3 is built from 15 residues. The germline V gene has CDR1 MDHEN and CDR2 SYDVKM. The CDR3 loop is CASSSRDRAAEGYTF.

The chain couples TRBV5-1 to TRBJ1-5. CDR3 length: 15 amino acids. Germline CDR1 and CDR2: SGHRS and YFSETQ. The CDR3 loop reads CASRPTAGGNQPQHF. The whole variable domain, remainder taken from reference TRBV5-1 and TRBJ1-5, is KAGVTQTPRYLIKTRGQQVTLSCSPISGHRSVSWYQQTPGQGLQFLFEYFSETQRNKGNFPGRFSGRQFSNSRSEMNVSTLELGDSALYLCASRPTAGGNQPQHFGDGTRLSIL.

The chain recombines TRBV10-3 with TRBJ1-3. CDR1 is ENHRY and CDR2 is SYGVKD in the germline V gene. The CDR3 consists of 13 residues. The CDR3 loop is CATDGLGGNTIYF.

The CDR3 region is CAISDRTGFNQPQHF. The chain links TRBV10-3 to TRBJ1-5; the TCRdb D gene call, TRBD1, has no DNA to confirm it. Germline CDR1 ENHRY, CDR2 SYGVKD. CDR3 size: 15 residues.

The rearrangement joins TRBV5-1 to TRBJ2-3; as DNA is missing, the TRBD1 call by TCRdb cannot be tested. Germline CDR1 SGHRS, CDR2 YFSETQ. This CDR3 comprises 14 residues. This CDR3 reads CASSSGQNTDTQYF.